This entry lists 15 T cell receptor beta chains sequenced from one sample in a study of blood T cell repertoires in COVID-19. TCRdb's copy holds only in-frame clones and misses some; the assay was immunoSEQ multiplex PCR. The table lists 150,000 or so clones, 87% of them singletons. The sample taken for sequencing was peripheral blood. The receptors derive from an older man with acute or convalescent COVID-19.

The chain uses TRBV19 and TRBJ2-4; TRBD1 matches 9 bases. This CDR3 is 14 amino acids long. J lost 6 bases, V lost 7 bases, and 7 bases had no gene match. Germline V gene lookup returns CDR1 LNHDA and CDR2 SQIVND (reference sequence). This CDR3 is CASTVPGQGNIQYF. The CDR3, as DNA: TGTGCCAGTACCGTCCCGGGACAGGGAAACATTCAGTACTTC.

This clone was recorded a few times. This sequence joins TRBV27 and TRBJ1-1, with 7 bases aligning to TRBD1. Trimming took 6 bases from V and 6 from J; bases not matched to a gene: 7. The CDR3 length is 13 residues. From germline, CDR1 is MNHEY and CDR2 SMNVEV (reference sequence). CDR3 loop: CASRQGPQAEAFF. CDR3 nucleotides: TGTGCCAGCAGACAGGGGCCACAAGCTGAAGCTTTCTTT.

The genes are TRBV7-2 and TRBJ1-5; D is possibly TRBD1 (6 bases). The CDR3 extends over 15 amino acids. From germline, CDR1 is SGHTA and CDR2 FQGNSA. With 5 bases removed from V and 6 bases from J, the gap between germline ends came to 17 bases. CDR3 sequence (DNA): TGTGCCAGCAGCAGAAACCAGGGGAACGGTCAGCCCCAGCATTTT. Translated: CASSRNQGNGQPQHF.

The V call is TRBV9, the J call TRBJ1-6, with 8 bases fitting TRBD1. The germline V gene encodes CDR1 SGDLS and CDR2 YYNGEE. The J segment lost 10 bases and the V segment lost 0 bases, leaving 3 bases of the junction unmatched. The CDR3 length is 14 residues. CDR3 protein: CASSVGTGNSPLHF. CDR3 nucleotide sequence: TGTGCCAGCAGCGTAGGGACAGGGAACTCACCCCTCCACTTT.

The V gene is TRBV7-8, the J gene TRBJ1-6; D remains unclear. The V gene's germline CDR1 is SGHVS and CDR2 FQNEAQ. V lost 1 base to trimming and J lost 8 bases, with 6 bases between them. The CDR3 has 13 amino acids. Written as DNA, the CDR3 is TGTGCCAGCAGCTTAGAACGGGATTCACCCCTCCACTTT. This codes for CASSLERDSPLHF.

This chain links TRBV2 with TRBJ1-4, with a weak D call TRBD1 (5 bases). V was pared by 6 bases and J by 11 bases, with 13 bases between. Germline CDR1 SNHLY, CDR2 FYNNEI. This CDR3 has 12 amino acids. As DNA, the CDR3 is TGTGCCAGCAGCCAGGGCCCTTGGAAACTGTTTTTT. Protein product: CASSQGPWKLFF.

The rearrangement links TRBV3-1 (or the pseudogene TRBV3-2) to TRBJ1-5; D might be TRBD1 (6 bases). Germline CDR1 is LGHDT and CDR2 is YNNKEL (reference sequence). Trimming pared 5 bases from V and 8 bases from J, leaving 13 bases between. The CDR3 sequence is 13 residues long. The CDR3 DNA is TGTGCCAGCAGCTCAACCAGGGGAGAGCCCCAGCATTTT. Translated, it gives CASSSTRGEPQHF.

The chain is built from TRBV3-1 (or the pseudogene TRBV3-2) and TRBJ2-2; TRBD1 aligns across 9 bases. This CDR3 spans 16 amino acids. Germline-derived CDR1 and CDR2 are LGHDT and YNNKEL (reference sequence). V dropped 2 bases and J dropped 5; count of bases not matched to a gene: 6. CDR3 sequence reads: CASSQSRTGVTGELFF. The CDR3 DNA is TGTGCCAGCAGCCAATCTAGGACAGGGGTTACCGGGGAGCTGTTTTTT.

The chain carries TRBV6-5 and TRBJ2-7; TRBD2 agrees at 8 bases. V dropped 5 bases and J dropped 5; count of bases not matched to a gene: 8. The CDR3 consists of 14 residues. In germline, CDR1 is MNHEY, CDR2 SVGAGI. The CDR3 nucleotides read TGTGCCAGCAGTCCTACCGGGACTAGGCACGAGCAGTACTTC. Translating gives CASSPTGTRHEQYF.

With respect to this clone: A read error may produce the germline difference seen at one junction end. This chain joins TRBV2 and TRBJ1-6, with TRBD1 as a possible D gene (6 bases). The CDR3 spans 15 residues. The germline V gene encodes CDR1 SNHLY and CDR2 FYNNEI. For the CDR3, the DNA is TGTGCCAGCAGGGAAGGGACAAACCCCTATTCACCCCTCCACTTT. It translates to CASREGTNPYSPLHF.

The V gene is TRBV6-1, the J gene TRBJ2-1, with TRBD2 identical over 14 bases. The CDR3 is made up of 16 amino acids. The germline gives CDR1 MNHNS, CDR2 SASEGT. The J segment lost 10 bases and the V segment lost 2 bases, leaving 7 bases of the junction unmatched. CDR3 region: CASSEPGLAGVREQFF. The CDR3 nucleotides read TGTGCCAGCAGTGAACCGGGACTAGCGGGAGTCAGGGAGCAGTTCTTC.

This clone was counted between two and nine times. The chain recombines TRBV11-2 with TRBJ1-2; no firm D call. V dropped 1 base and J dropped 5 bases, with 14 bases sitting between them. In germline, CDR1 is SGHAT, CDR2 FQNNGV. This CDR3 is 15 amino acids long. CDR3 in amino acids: CASSLVEGWGYGYTF. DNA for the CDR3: TGTGCCAGCAGCTTAGTCGAGGGATGGGGATATGGCTACACCTTC.

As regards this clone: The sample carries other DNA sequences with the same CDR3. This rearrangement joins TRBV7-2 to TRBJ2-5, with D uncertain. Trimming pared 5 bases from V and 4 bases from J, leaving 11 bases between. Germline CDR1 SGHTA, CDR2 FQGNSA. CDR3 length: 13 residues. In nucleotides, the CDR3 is TGTGCCAGCAGCCCCCGTTCCGGAGAGACCCAGTACTTC. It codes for CASSPRSGETQYF.

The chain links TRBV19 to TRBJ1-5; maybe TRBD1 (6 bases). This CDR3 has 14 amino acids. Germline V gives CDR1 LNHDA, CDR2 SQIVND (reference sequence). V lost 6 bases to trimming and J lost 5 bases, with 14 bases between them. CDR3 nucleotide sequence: TGTGCCAGTAGGAACAGGGTGCTCGATCAGCCCCAGCATTTT. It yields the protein CASRNRVLDQPQHF.

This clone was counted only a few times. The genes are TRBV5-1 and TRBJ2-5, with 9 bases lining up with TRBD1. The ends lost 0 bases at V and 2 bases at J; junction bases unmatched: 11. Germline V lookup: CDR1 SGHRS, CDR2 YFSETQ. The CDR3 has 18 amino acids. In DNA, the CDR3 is TGCGCCAGCAGCTTGGGCGTTTTCACGGGACAGGGTCAAGAGACCCAGTACTTC. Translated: CASSLGVFTGQGQETQYF.